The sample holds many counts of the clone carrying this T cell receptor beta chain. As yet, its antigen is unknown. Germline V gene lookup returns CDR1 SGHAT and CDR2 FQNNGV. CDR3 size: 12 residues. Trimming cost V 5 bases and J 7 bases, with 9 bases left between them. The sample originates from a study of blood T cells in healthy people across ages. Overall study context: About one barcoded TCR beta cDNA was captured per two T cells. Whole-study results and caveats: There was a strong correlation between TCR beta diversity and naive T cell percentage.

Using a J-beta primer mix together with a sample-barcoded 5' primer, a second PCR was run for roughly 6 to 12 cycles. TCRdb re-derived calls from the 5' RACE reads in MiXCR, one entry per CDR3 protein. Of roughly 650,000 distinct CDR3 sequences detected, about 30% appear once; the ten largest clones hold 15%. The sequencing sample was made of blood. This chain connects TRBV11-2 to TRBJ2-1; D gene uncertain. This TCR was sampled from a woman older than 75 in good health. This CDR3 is CASSKERNEQFF. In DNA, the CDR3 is TGTGCCAGCAGCAAAGAGAGGAATGAGCAGTTCTTC.